These 20 T cell receptor beta chains share one sample of origin, sequenced in a study of blood T cell repertoires in COVID-19. Profiling relied on immunoSEQ multiplex PCR, and the TCRdb table lists in-frame clones only, not all of them. The profile covers about 200,000 clones, with 80% appearing a single time and 9.5% to 15% taken by the ten largest. Sequenced sample: peripheral blood. The origin of the receptors is a human donor in a cohort sampled during active COVID-19.

The rearrangement joins TRBV28 to TRBJ2-5; 7 bases are a match to TRBD1. V trimming: 6 bases; J trimming: 1 base; junction bases outside the gene matches: 5. Looked up from germline, CDR1 is MDHEN and CDR2 is SYDVKM. This CDR3 has 14 amino acids. The CDR3 sequence: CASREGQSQETQYF. CDR3 DNA sequence: TGTGCCAGCAGAGAGGGACAGTCCCAAGAGACCCAGTACTTC.

The chain employs TRBV27 and TRBJ2-7; D is ambiguous. The CDR3 runs 13 residues. Trimming took off 6 bases at V and 3 bases at J, with 12 bases between the two ends. Germline CDR1 and CDR2: MNHEY and SMNVEV (reference sequence). The CDR3 protein is CASRNNIGYEQYF. CDR3 bases: TGTGCCAGCAGAAACAACATTGGCTACGAGCAGTACTTC.

The V call is TRBV28, the J call TRBJ2-7; TRBD2 matches at 7 bases. From germline, CDR1 is MDHEN and CDR2 SYDVKM. This CDR3 region has 14 residues. The V and J ends lost 3 bases and 0 bases, in that order; junction bases with no gene match: 2. This CDR3 reads CASSLSGNSYEQYF. The CDR3 DNA is TGTGCCAGCAGTTTGAGCGGGAACTCCTACGAGCAGTACTTC.

This chain links TRBV23-1 with TRBJ2-2; perhaps TRBD1 as D (7 bases). TRBV23-1 is flagged as an ORF with uncertain function. The V gene lost 0 bases and the J gene lost 2 bases, with 34 bases spanning the gap. The CDR3 contains 24 residues. CDR3 region: CASSQSPFDRDLSLGALNTGELFF. The CDR3 DNA follows: TGCGCCAGCAGTCAATCCCCCTTTGACAGGGACTTGTCGTTGGGGGCCCTTAACACCGGGGAGCTGTTTTTT.

The rearrangement links TRBV19 to TRBJ2-1, with D tentatively TRBD2 (6 bases). The length of the CDR3 is 12 residues. Deletions cut 5 bases from V and 10 bases from J, with 12 bases between. Germline values: CDR1 LNHDA, CDR2 SQIVND (reference sequence). The CDR3, as DNA: TGTGCCAGTAGTCGGAGGGGTGGCGAGCAGTTCTTC. It is translated as CASSRRGGEQFF.

The J gene is TRBJ1-1, the V gene TRBV6-6; TRBD1 agrees at 8 bases. This CDR3 has 13 amino acids. CDR1 and CDR2 (germline): MNHNY, SVGAGI (reference sequence). J lost 7 bases, V lost 7 bases, and 8 bases had no gene match. The chain's CDR3 is CASNPTGGVEAFF. Here the CDR3 DNA reads TGTGCCAGCAATCCAACAGGGGGAGTTGAAGCTTTCTTT.

The chain recombines TRBV4-1 with TRBJ2-6, with D unclear. The length of the CDR3 is 15 residues. Germline V gene data show CDR1 as MGHRA and CDR2 as YSYEKL. V was pared by 0 bases and J by 0 bases, with 3 bases between. The CDR3 here is CASSQDNSGANVLTF. The CDR3 bases are TGCGCCAGCAGCCAAGACAACTCTGGGGCCAACGTCCTGACTTTC.

The chain couples TRBV19 to TRBJ1-4; D gene ambiguous. Per germline, CDR1 LNHDA and CDR2 SQIVND (reference sequence). Trimming stripped 4 bases from V and 8 bases from J, with 17 bases between. This CDR3 spans 15 amino acids. CDR3: CASSTAGLIDEKLFF. The DNA of the CDR3 is TGTGCCAGTAGTACCGCGGGGTTGATTGACGAAAAACTGTTTTTT.

The rearrangement joins TRBV29-1 to TRBJ2-1; perhaps TRBD2 as D (5 bases). V gave up 0 bases and J gave up 0 bases, with 30 bases separating them. Germline lookup yields CDR1 SQVTM and CDR2 ANQGSEA. The CDR3 totals 22 residues. The DNA of the CDR3 is TGCAGCGTTGAAGATCGCGAGCGGCCGAGCTTCGGAGTTACCAGCTCCTACAATGAGCAGTTCTTC. Translation: CSVEDRERPSFGVTSSYNEQFF.

This clone was observed many times. The V and J genes are TRBV6-5 and TRBJ1-2; perhaps TRBD1 as D (5 bases). Germline assignment: CDR1 MNHEY and CDR2 SVGAGI. With 6 bases removed from V and 5 bases from J, the gap between germline ends came to 13 bases. CDR3 size: 13 residues. The CDR3 coding sequence is TGTGCCAGCAGCGCCGACAGTTATTATGGCTACACCTTC. This encodes CASSADSYYGYTF.

The rearrangement joins TRBV30 to TRBJ1-2; D remains ambiguous. The ends were cut back, 0 bases at V and 7 bases at J, with 18 bases in the middle. The CDR3 length is 15 residues. In germline, CDR1 is GTSNPN, CDR2 SVGIG (reference sequence). CDR3 nucleotide sequence: TGTGCCTGGAGTGTTTATGAGAGAACCTTCTCTGGCTACACCTTC. Amino acids: CAWSVYERTFSGYTF.

The chain combines TRBV5-1 with TRBJ1-4; D uncertain. The germline V gene encodes CDR1 SGHRS and CDR2 YFSETQ. V was shortened by 2 bases and J by 0 bases, with 5 bases between the two germline ends. This CDR3 spans 14 amino acids. The CDR3 loop is CASSFGTTNEKLFF. As DNA, the CDR3 is TGCGCCAGCAGCTTCGGTACAACTAATGAAAAACTGTTTTTT.

V and J are TRBV7-2 and TRBJ2-2, with a tentative D call TRBD1 (5 bases). Trimming cost V 0 bases and J 1 base, with 9 bases left between them. The CDR3 extends over 16 amino acids. Per the germline V gene, CDR1 is SGHTA and CDR2 is FQGNSA. CDR3: CASSLAATGNTGELFF. CDR3 DNA: TGTGCCAGCAGCTTAGCCGCAACAGGGAACACCGGGGAGCTGTTTTTT.

The chain uses TRBV15 and TRBJ2-3; D is ambiguous. This CDR3 region has 15 residues. V was cut by 6 bases and J by 4 bases, with 17 bases left in between. The germline V gene encodes CDR1 LNHNV and CDR2 YYDKDF (reference sequence). CDR3 sequence reads: CATSFSAGSPDTQYF. In DNA form, the CDR3 reads TGTGCCACCAGTTTTTCCGCCGGGTCCCCAGATACGCAGTATTTT.

This rearrangement joins TRBV2 to TRBJ2-5; no clear D gene. The CDR3 spans 12 residues. Trimming stripped 8 bases from V and 0 bases from J, with 7 bases between. Germline-derived CDR1 and CDR2 are SNHLY and FYNNEI. CDR3 residues: CASGLNQETQYF. CDR3 nucleotide sequence: TGTGCCAGCGGGCTGAACCAAGAGACCCAGTACTTC.

The chain links TRBV7-9 to TRBJ1-2; D perhaps matches TRBD1 (5 bases). Per germline, CDR1 SEHNR and CDR2 FQNEAQ (reference sequence). V lost 6 bases, J lost 3 bases, and 20 bases lay in between. CDR3 length: 16 residues. The CDR3 DNA sequence: TGTGCCAGCAGAAGTAGCAGGGCGTCACGAGACTATGGCTACACCTTC. Its translation: CASRSSRASRDYGYTF.

This chain connects TRBV11-3 to TRBJ1-1; D gene ambiguous. The germline V and J ends were trimmed by 2 bases and 2 bases, with 21 bases remaining between them. The germline V gene encodes CDR1 SGHNT and CDR2 YENEEA. The CDR3 has 18 residues. Here the CDR3 DNA reads TGTGCCAGCAGCTTATATCGGGGAGGGAATATCGTAAACACTGAAGCTTTCTTT. Encoded protein: CASSLYRGGNIVNTEAFF.

This clone was observed a few times. The chain is built from TRBV7-2 and TRBJ2-3, with TRBD2 identical over 10 bases. Germline V gene data show CDR1 as SGHTA and CDR2 as FQGNSA. V shed 3 bases, J shed 1 base, and the junction held 4 bases outside the gene matches. This CDR3 is built from 16 residues. The CDR3 spells CASSFSLAGGTDTQYF. The CDR3 nucleotides read TGTGCCAGCAGCTTCAGCCTAGCGGGGGGCACAGATACGCAGTATTTT.

V usage is TRBV5-1 and J usage is TRBJ1-2, with a weak D call TRBD1 (6 bases). This CDR3 contains 15 residues. The germline V gene encodes CDR1 SGHRS and CDR2 YFSETQ. Trimming stripped 0 bases from V and 7 bases from J, with 16 bases between. The CDR3, as DNA: TGCGCCAGCAGCTTGGGGGACGGACAGTATCGTGGCTACACCTTC. Amino acid sequence: CASSLGDGQYRGYTF.

Here the CDR3 DNA reads TGTGCCAGCAGCGTAGGACTAGATTCCGATGAGCAGTTCTTC. Translating it yields CASSVGLDSDEQFF. V and J are TRBV9 and TRBJ2-1, with D maybe TRBD2 (6 bases). Germline V CDR1 and CDR2: SGDLS, YYNGEE. The CDR3 sequence is 14 residues long. The ends were cut back, 0 bases at V and 8 bases at J, with 12 bases in the middle.